What follows describes a single TCR beta chain. The antigen is not known. The V gene's germline CDR1 is LNHDA and CDR2 SQIVND (reference sequence). Trimming pared 5 bases from V and 3 bases from J, leaving 10 bases between. The CDR3 loop spans 13 amino acids. The data stem from a study of cytomegalovirus exposure and HLA in healthy donors. Study-wide findings and caveats: Later, TCR association rates were found to vary by HLA locus, highest for DRB1 and lowest for HLA-C. Across donors, most TCRs were seen rarely, yet some public ones were widespread. A later analysis reportedly identified an Asian-associated ancestry cluster as carrying fewer N-insertions than the roughly 700-donor mean.

The PCR ran on 60 Vbeta and 13 Jbeta primers. Clones were sequenced by immunoSEQ multiplex PCR, and TCRdb holds only the in-frame ones, with some missing. The profile shows fewer than 100,000 clones, about three quarters of them singletons. The chain uses TRBV19 and TRBJ1-1, with D unclear. Sequencing was carried out using PBMCs. This TCR derives from a male donor in good health and CMV-seropositive. The CDR3 DNA sequence: TGTGCCAGTAGTGAGACATTATACACTGAAGCTTTCTTT. Residues: CASSETLYTEAFF.